This TCR beta chain was obtained from a study of blood T cell repertoires in COVID-19. Study background: Italy, Spain and the United States were the sources of the convalescent and acute COVID-19 samples.

The table came from immunoSEQ multiplex PCR; TCRdb's copy has only in-frame clones and leaves some out. The sample lists under 250,000 clones; about four fifths were seen once. The V gene end was trimmed by 4 bases and the J gene end by 3 bases; junction bases not matched to a gene: 8. The CDR3 is 16 amino acids. Looked up from germline, CDR1 is SGDLS and CDR2 is YYNGEE. Sequenced: peripheral blood. The chain has TRBV9 and TRBJ2-3, with TRBD2 matching 10 bases. This receptor was taken from a woman between 50 and 59 years old with active or convalescent COVID-19. The CDR3 bases are TGTGCCAGCAGCACTCGGACTAGCGGAGGGACAGATACGCAGTATTTT. Translation: CASSTRTSGGTDTQYF.